Each of the 5 T cell receptor beta chains below was sequenced from the same sample in a study of cytomegalovirus exposure and HLA in healthy donors. The PCR used 60 Vbeta and 13 Jbeta primers. Measured with immunoSEQ multiplex PCR; TCRdb has only the in-frame clones, and not every one. Among approximately 140,000 clones listed, around 82% were seen once. Sample: PBMCs. These receptors were obtained from a man aged 35-49 years in good health and CMV-seropositive.

This clone was detected only a few times. CDR3 residues: CAWSEWGRTVDYGYTF. The CDR3 DNA is TGTGCCTGGAGTGAGTGGGGACGGACAGTCGACTATGGCTACACCTTC. The rearrangement uses TRBV30 and TRBJ1-2; perhaps TRBD1 as D (6 bases). CDR3 length: 16 residues. Between the trimmed V and J ends, which lost 1 base and 3 bases, there was a span of 18 bases. Germline CDR1 GTSNPN, CDR2 SVGIG (reference sequence).

The V and J genes are TRBV7-2 and TRBJ1-1, with D maybe TRBD1 (6 bases). Trimming pared 6 bases from V and 1 base from J, leaving 12 bases between. The germline CDR1 and CDR2 sequences are SGHTA and FQGNSA. The CDR3 totals 14 residues. Here the CDR3 DNA reads TGTGCCAGCAGTCTTGACAGGTCGAACACTGAAGCTTTCTTT. It codes for CASSLDRSNTEAFF.

This chain links TRBV7-2 with TRBJ2-7; 7 nucleotides line up with TRBD1. The CDR3 sequence is 15 residues long. V lost 2 bases and J lost 7; bases outside the gene matches: 11. Germline CDR1 SGHTA, CDR2 FQGNSA. CDR3 DNA: TGTGCCAGCAGCTTACGGATCCAGGGGGATGGGGAGCAGTACTTC. Translating it yields CASSLRIQGDGEQYF.

This chain uses TRBV4-3 with TRBJ2-2; D possibly corresponds to TRBD1 (6 bases). The CDR3 has 14 amino acids. Trimming took off 1 base at V and 7 bases at J, with 10 bases between the two ends. Germline lookup yields CDR1 LGHNA and CDR2 YSLEER. The CDR3 nucleotides are TGCGCCAGCAGCCAAGTGGGGGCGGGCGGGGAGCTGTTTTTT. Translating it yields CASSQVGAGGELFF.

In this sample, this clone turned up a few times. The chain carries TRBV10-1 and TRBJ2-1; D might be TRBD2 (6 bases). The V end lost 3 bases, the J end lost 8 bases, and 20 bases lay between the germline ends. The CDR3 totals 16 residues. CDR1 and CDR2 (germline): WNHNN, SYGVQD (reference sequence). Written as DNA, the CDR3 is TGCGCCAGCAGTGATACGACTGTGGGGAGCGGGTATGAGCAGTTCTTC. It encodes CASSDTTVGSGYEQFF.